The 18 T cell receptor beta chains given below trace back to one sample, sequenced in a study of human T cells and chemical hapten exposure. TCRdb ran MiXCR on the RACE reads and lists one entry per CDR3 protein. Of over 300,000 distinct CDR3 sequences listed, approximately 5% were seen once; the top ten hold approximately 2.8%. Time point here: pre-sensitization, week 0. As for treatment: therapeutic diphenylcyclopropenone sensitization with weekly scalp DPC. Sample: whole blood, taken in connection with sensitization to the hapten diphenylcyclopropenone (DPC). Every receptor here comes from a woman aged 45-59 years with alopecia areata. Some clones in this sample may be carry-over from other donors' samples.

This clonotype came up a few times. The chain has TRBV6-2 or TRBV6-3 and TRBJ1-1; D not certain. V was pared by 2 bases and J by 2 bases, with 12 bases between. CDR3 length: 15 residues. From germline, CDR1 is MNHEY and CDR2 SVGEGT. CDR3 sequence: CASSYVVTRNTEAFF. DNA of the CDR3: TGTGCCAGCAGTTACGTCGTAACTCGAAACACTGAAGCTTTCTTT.

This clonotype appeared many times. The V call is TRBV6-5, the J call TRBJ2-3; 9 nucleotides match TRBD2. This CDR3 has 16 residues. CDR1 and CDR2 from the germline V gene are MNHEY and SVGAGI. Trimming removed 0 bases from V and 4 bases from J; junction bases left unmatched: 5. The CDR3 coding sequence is TGTGCCAGCAGTTACTCGTCGCGGGGGGGCCCAGATACGCAGTATTTT. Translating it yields CASSYSSRGGPDTQYF.

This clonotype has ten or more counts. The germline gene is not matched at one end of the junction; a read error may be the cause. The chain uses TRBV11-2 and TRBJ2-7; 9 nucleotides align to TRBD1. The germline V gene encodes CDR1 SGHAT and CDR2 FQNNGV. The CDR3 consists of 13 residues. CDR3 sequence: CASSLGQGNEQYF. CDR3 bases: TGTGCCAGCAGTTTAGGACAGGGGAACGAGCAGTACTTC.

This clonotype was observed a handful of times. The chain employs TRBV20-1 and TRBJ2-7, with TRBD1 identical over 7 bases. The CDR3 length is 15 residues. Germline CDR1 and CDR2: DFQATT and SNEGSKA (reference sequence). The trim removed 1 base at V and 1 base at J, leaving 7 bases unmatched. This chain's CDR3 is CSARGLRQGSYEQYF. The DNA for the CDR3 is TGCAGTGCTAGAGGTTTGCGACAGGGTTCCTACGAGCAGTACTTC.

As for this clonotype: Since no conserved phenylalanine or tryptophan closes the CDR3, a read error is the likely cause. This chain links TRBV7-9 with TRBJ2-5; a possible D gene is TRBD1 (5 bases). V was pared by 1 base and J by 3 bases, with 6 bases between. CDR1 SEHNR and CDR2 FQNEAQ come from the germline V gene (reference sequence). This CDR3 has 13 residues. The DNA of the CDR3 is TGTGCCAGCAGCTTAGTAGGGGAAGAGACCCAGTACCTC. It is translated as CASSLVGEETQYL.

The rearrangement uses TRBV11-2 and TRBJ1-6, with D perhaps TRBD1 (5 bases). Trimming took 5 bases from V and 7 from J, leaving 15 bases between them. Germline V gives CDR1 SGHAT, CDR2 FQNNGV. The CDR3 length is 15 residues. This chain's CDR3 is CASSRTGTENSPLHF. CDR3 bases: TGTGCCAGCAGCCGAACCGGGACGGAAAATTCACCCCTCCACTTT. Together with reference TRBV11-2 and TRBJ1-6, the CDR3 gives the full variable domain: EAGVAQSPRYKIIEKRQSVAFWCNPISGHATLYWYQQILGQGPKLLIQFQNNGVVDDSQLPKDRFSAERLKGVDSTLKIQPAKLEDSAVYLCASSRTGTENSPLHFGNGTRLTVT.

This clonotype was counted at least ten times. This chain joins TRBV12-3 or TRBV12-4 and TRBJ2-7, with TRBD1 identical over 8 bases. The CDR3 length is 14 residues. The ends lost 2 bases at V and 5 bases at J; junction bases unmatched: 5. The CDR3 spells CASSLSGQGHEQYF. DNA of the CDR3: TGTGCCAGCAGTTTATCTGGACAGGGTCACGAGCAGTACTTC.

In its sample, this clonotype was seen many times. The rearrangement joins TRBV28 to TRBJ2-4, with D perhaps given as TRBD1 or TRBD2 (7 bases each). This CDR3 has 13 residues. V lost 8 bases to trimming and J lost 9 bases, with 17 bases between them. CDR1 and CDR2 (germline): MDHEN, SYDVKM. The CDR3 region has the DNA TGTGCCAGCCGGGAGGTTGGGGACAGCATTCAGTACTTC. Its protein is CASREVGDSIQYF.

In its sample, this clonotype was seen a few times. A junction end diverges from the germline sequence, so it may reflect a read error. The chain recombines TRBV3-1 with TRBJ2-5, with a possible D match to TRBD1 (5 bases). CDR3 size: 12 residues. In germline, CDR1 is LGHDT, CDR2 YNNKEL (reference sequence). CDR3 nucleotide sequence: TGTGCCAGCAGCCAAGAAAGGGCAGGGCTGAACTTC. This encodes CASSQERAGLNF.

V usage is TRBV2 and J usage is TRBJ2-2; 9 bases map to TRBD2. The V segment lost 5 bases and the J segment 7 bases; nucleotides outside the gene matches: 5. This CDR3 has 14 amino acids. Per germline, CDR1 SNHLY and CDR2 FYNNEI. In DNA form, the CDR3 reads TGTGCCAGCAGTACAAGCGGGGGGTACGGGGAGCTGTTTTTT. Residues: CASSTSGGYGELFF.

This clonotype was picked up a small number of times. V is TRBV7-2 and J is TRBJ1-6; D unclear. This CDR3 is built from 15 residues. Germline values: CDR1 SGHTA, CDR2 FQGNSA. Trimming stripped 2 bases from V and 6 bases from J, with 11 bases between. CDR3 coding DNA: TGTGCCAGCAGCTTACAGACGACATCTAATTCACCCCTCCACTTT. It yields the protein CASSLQTTSNSPLHF.

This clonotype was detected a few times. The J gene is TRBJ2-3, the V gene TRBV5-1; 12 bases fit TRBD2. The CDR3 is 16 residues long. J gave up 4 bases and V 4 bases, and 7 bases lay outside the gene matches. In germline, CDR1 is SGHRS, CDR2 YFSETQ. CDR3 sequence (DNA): TGCGCCAGCAGCCTTCTAGCGGGAGGGGGTGCAGATACGCAGTATTTT. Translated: CASSLLAGGGADTQYF.

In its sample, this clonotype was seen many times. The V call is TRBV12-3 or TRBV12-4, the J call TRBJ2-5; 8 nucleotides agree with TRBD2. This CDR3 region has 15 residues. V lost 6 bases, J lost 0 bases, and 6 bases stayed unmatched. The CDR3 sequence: CASSRNSGNQETQYF. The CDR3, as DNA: TGTGCCAGCAGCCGGAATAGCGGGAACCAAGAGACCCAGTACTTC.

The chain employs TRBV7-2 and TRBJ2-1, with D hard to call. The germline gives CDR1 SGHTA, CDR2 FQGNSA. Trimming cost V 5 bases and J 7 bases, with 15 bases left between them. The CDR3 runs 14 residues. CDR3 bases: TGTGCCAGCAGCCCGAGACTTATGCGGAATGAGCAGTTCTTC. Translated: CASSPRLMRNEQFF.

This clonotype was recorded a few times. The CDR3 loop reads CASSLFEMNTEAFF. DNA for the CDR3: TGTGCCAGCAGTTTATTTGAGATGAACACTGAAGCTTTCTTT. The chain uses TRBV12-3 or TRBV12-4 and TRBJ1-1, with no clear D. V lost 2 bases to trimming and J lost 0 bases, with 7 bases between them. The CDR3 length is 14 residues.

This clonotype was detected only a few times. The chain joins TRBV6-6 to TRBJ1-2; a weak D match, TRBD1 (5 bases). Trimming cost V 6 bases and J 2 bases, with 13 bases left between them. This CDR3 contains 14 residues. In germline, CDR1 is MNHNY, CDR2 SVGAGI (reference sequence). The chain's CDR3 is CASSSGRLNYGYTF. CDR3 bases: TGTGCCAGCAGCTCGGGACGGTTGAACTATGGCTACACCTTC.

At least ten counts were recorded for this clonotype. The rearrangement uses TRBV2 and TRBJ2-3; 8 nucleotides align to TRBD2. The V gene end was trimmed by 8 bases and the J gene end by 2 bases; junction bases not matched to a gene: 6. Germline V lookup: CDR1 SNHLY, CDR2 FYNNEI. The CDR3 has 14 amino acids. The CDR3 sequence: CASHRGGDTDTQYF. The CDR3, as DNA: TGTGCCAGCCACCGGGGGGGCGACACAGATACGCAGTATTTT.

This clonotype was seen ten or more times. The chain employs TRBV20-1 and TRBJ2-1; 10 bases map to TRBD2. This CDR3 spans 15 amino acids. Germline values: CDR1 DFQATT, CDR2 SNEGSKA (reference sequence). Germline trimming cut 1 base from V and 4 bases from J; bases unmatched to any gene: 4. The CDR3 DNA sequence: TGCAGTGCTAGAGGGGGAGCGGGAGGGTACAATGAGCAGTTCTTC. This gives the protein CSARGGAGGYNEQFF.